This record covers a single T cell receptor beta chain. Its cognate antigen is unknown. Combining a sample-barcoded 5' primer with a J-beta primer mix, a second PCR ran for roughly 7 to 12 cycles. TCRdb re-analysed the 5' RACE reads in MiXCR, keeping a single row per CDR3 protein. The data hold roughly 2 million distinct CDR3 sequences, with less than 50% observed a single time. Caucasian individuals from Russia who were healthy and aged roughly 6 to 100 acted as donors. These data come from a study of blood T cells in healthy people across ages. Study-level points and caveats: Underestimates were what the diversity estimates from one million T cells were considered to be.

This CDR3 comprises 13 residues. V lost 7 bases and J lost 7, with 13 bases in between. CDR1 is MGHDK, CDR2 SYGVNS, per germline. Sequencing was carried out using blood. This chain connects TRBV25-1 to TRBJ1-4, with D uncertain. The receptor comes from a woman between 35 and 50 years old in good health. The CDR3, as DNA: TGTGCCAGCAAGTTGGCGCCGGGTGAAAAACTGTTTTTT. This encodes CASKLAPGEKLFF.